This T cell receptor (beta chain) came from a study of response to subunit inactivated influenza vaccine (dated by TCRdb to 2016 to 2019). General notes on the study: Deep quantitative T cell receptor repertoire profiling was used in the study to track responses to a trivalent subunit inactivated influenza vaccine. Summary of the overall study and its limitations: It was suggested by the authors that each seasonal influenza vaccination may recruit only a limited number of new T cells.

Library prep was done by RT-PCR. The instrument was an Illumina HiSeq 2500. TCRdb reprocessed the public reads (quality trimming at Q25 with fastp, clone calling with MiXCR) and kept in-frame beta chains. Each CDR3 protein gets just one entry, which takes the most common genes and DNA from the rows behind it. The sample has hundreds of thousands of distinct CDR3 sequences on record, about 18% of them singletons. Together, the top ten hold roughly 10% of the sample. From the cysteine through the phenylalanine, the CDR3 covers 13 amino acids. Of the read, only the CDR3 DNA is kept; its 39 bases are in frame from base 1. V loses 0 bases of germline sequence and J loses 8 bases, and the interval between the two ends is 9 bases. As encoded in the germline V gene, CDR1 is SGDLS while CDR2 is YYNGEE. This clonotype has only a few counts. The specificity of this receptor is unknown. No base-level quality is on record; no much larger clone is a single base apart.

The sequence was obtained from a man in his forties or fifties who received an inactivated influenza vaccine. Donor details come from another sample of the same person, matched by shared clones. The material was PBMCs from blood, obtained 5 to 6 days after vaccination. Rearrangement joined TRBV9 to TRBJ2-1, with no D gene named confidently. The DNA is TGTGCCAGCAGCGTAGCTCCTCCGGATGAGCAGTTCTTC. This yields the protein CASSVAPPDEQFF.